This T cell receptor beta chain was sequenced for a study of cytomegalovirus exposure and HLA in healthy donors. Of note for this clone: Its antigen is unidentified.

V was shortened by 2 bases and J by 1 base, with 17 bases between the two germline ends. The CDR3 has 17 amino acids. Germline V CDR1 and CDR2: MNHEY, SMNVEV (reference sequence). Use of 60 Vbeta and 13 Jbeta primers characterized the PCR. Authors' methods: Among the unique TCR beta chains that a later analysis counted, about 84 million in all, about 11 million were shared. TCRdb keeps only in-frame clones here, not all; method: immunoSEQ multiplex PCR. D and trimming were read from the DNA, whereas the V and J calls and clone size are those reported in that table. The repertoire consists of approximately 170,000 clones, with about 82% occurring once and the leading ten covering roughly 0.69%. Overall study results and limits: Across HLA loci, a later analysis found differing TCR association rates, with DRB1 most and HLA-C fewest. Highly shared variants forming one cluster were likely a sequencing artifact. Rare TCR sequences predominated, though certain public TCRs were found in many donors.

The TCR was taken from a woman younger than 35 in good health and CMV-seronegative. Sample: PBMCs. The V gene is TRBV27, the J gene TRBJ1-1; TRBD1 is a possible D gene (5 bases). CDR3 nucleotide sequence: TGTGCCAGCAGTTTAAAGGGCTTTCTGGGGCCGAACACTGAAGCTTTCTTT. This encodes CASSLKGFLGPNTEAFF.